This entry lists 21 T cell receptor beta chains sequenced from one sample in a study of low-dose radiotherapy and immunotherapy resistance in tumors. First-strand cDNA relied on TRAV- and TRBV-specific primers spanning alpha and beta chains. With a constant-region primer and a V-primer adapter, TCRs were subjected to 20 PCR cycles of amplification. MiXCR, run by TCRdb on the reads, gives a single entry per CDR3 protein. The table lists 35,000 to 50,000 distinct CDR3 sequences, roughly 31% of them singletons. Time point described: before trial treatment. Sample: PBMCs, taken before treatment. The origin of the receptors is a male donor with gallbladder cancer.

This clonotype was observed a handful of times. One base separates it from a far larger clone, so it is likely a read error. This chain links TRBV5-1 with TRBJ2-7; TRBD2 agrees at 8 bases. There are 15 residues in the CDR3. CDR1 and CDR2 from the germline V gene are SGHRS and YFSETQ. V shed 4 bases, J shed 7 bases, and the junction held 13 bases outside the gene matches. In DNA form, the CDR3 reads TGCGCCAGCAGCATTAGCGGGGCCTCCTACAATGAGCAGTACTTC. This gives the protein CASSISGASYNEQYF.

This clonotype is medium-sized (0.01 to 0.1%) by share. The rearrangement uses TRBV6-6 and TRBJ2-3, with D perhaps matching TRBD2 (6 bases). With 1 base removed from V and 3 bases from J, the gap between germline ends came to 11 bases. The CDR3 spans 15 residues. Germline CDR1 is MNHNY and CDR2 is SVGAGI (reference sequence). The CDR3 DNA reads TGTGCCAGCAGTTACTTCCAGGGAGGTACAGATACGCAGTATTTT. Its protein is CASSYFQGGTDTQYF.

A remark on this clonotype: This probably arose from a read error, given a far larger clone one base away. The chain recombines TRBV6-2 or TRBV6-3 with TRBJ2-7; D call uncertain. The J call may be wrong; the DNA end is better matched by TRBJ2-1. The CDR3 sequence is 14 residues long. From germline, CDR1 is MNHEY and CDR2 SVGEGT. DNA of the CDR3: TGTGACAGCACCTCGGACGCCTCCTACAATGAGCAGTTCTTC. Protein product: CDSTSDASYNEQFF.

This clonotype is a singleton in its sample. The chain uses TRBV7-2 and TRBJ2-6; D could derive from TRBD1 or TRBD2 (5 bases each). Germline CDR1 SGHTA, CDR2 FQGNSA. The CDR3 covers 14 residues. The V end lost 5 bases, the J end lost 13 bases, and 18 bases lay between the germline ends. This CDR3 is CASSRGWDLRVLTF. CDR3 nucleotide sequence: TGTGCCAGCAGCCGAGGATGGGACCTGAGGGTCCTGACTTTC.

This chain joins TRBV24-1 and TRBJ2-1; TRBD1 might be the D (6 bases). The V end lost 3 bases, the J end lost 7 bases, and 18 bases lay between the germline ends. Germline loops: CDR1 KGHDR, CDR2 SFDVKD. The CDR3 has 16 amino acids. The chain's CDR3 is CATSDTLRDTVNEQFF. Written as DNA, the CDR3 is TGTGCCACCAGTGATACACTCCGGGACACCGTGAATGAGCAGTTCTTC.

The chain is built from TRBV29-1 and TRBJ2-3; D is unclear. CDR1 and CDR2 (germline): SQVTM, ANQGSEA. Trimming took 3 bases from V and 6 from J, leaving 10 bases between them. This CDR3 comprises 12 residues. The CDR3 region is CSVDVGTDTQYF. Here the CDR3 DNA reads TGCAGCGTTGACGTAGGAACCGATACGCAGTATTTT.

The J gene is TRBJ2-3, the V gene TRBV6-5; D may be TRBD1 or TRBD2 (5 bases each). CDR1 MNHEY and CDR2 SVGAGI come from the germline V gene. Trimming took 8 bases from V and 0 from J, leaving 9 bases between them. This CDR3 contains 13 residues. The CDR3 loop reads CASGTGSTDTQYF. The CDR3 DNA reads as TGTGCCAGCGGGACGGGGAGCACAGATACGCAGTATTTT.

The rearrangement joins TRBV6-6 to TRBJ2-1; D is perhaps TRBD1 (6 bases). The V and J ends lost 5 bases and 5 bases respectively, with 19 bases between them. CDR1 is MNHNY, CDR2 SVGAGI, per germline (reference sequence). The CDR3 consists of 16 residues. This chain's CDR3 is CASSKRTVVEHNEQFF. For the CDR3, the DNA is TGTGCCAGCAGTAAACGGACAGTTGTGGAACACAATGAGCAGTTCTTC.

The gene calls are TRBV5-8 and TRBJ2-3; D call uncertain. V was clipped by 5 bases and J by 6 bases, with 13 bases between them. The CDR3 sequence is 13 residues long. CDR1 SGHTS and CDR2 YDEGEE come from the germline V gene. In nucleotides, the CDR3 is TGTGCCAGCAGTTACCGTAGCCCCGATACGCAGTATTTT. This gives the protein CASSYRSPDTQYF. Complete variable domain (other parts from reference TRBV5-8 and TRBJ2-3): EAGVTQSPTHLIKTRGQQATLRCSPISGHTSVYWYQQALGLGLQFLLWYDEGEERNRGNFPPRFSGRQFPNYSSELNVNALELEDSALYLCASSYRSPDTQYFGPGTRLTVL.

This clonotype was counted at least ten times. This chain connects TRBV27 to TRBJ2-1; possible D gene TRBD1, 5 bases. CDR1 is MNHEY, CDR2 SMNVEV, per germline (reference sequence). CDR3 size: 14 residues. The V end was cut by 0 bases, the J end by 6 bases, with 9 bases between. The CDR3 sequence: CASSLSIQGNEQFF. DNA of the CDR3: TGTGCCAGCAGTTTATCGATCCAGGGCAATGAGCAGTTCTTC.

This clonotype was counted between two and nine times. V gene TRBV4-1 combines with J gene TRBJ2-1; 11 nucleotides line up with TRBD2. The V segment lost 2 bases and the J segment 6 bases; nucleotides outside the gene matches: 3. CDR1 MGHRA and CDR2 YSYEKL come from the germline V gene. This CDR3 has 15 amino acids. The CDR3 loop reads CASSQQLAGVNEQFF. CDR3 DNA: TGCGCCAGCAGCCAACAACTAGCGGGGGTCAATGAGCAGTTCTTC.

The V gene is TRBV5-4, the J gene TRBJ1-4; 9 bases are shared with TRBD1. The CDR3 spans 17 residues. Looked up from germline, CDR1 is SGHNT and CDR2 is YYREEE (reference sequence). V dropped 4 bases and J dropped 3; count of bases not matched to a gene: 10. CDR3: CASSLMGQGESNEKLFF. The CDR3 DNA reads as TGTGCCAGCAGCCTTATGGGACAGGGCGAATCTAATGAAAAACTGTTTTTT.

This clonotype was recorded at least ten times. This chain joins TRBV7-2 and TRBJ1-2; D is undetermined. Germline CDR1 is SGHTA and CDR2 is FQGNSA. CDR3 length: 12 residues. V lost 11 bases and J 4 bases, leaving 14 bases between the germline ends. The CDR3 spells CASRVRTYGYTF. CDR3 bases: TGTGCCTCGAGGGTTAGAACCTATGGCTACACCTTC.

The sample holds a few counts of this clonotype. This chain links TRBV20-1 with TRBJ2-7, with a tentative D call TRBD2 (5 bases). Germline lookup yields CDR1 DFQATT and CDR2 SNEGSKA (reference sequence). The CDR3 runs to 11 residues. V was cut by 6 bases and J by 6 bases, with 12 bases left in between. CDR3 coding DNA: TGCAGTGCCGCAGAGGGCGGCGAGCAGTACTTC. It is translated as CSAAEGGEQYF.

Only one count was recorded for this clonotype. The CDR3 region has the DNA TGCAGTGCTAGAGAATCAGGGACGAGGGAGCAGTACTTC. As protein: CSARESGTREQYF. This chain connects TRBV20-1 to TRBJ2-7; either TRBD1 or TRBD2 may fit D (5 bases each). The germline gives CDR1 DFQATT, CDR2 SNEGSKA (reference sequence). With 0 bases removed from V and 7 bases from J, the gap between germline ends came to 13 bases. The CDR3 contains 13 residues.

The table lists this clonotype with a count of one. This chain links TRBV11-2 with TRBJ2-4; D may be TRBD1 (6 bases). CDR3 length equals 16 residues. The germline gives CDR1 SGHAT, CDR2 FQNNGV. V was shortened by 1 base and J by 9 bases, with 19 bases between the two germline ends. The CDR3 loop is CASSLVGAGYSGIQYF. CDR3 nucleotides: TGTGCCAGCAGCTTAGTGGGGGCCGGGTATTCGGGCATTCAGTACTTC.

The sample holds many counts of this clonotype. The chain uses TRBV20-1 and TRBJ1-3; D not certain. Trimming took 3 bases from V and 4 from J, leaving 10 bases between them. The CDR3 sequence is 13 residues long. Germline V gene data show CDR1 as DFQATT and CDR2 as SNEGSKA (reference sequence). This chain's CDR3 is CSASAGLGNTIYF. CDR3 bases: TGCAGTGCTAGTGCGGGGTTGGGAAACACCATATATTTT.

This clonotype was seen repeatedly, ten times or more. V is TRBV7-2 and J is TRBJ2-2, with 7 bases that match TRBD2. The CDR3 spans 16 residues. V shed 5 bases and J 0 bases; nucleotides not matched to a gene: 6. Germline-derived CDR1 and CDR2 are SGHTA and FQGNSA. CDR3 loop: CASSRAAGSNTGELFF. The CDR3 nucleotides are TGTGCCAGCAGCCGTGCAGCGGGGTCGAACACCGGGGAGCTGTTTTTT.

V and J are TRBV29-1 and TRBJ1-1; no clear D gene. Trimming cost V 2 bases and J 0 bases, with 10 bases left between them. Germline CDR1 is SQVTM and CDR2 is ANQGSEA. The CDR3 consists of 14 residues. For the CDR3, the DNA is TGCAGCGTTGAACATTCCTCGCTGAACACTGAAGCTTTCTTT. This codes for CSVEHSSLNTEAFF. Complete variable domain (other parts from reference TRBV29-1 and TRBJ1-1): SAVISQKPSRDICQRGTSLTIQCQVDSQVTMMFWYRQQPGQSLTLIATANQGSEATYESGFVIDKFPISRPNLTFSTLTVSNMSPEDSSIYLCSVEHSSLNTEAFFGQGTRLTVV.

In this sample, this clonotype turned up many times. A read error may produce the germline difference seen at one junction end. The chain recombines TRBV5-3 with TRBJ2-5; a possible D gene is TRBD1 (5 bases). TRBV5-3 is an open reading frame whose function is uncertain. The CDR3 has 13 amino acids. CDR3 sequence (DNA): TGTGCCAGCAGCTTAGACAGTCAAGAGACCCAGTACTTC. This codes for CASSLDSQETQYF.

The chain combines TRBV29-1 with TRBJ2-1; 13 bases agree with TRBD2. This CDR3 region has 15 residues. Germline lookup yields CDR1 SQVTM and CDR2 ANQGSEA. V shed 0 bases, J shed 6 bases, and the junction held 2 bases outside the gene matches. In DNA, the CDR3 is TGCAGCGTTGAAGATGGACTAGCGGGAGCCAATGAGCAGTTCTTC. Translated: CSVEDGLAGANEQFF.